The TCR beta chain described here comes from a study of blood T cell repertoires in COVID-19. At the level of the study: T cells, B-cell-depleted T cells, or PBMCs supplied cDNA or gDNA.

Researchers sorted participants into cohorts using their self-reported clinical history. This CDR3 comprises 18 residues. The germline V and J ends were trimmed by 1 base and 4 bases, with 17 bases remaining between them. CDR1 and CDR2 (germline): LGHNA, YNFKEQ. TCRdb's copy holds only in-frame clones and misses some; the assay was immunoSEQ multiplex PCR. The sample consists of approximately 260,000 clones, 80% to 95% of them appearing once. The chain has TRBV4-2 and TRBJ2-6; D is undetermined. The sequencing input was PBMCs or T cells enriched from blood (not recorded which). This clonotype originated in a woman under 30 who had recovered from COVID-19. CDR3 DNA: TGTGCCAGCAGCCAAGCTCCCGGCGGATCTGGCGGGGCCAACGTCCTGACTTTC. As protein: CASSQAPGGSGGANVLTF.